This T cell receptor beta chain comes out of a study of tumor-infiltrating lymphocytes in primary liver carcinoma. Study information: Enrolled patients were male and female, aged 30 to 69 years.

This CDR3 comprises 14 residues. Unmatched junction bases numbered 11, after V lost 5 bases and J lost 9 bases. Looked up from germline, CDR1 is MNHEY and CDR2 is SVGAGI. With roughly 0.5 ug total RNA as template and a constant-region primer, TCR beta cDNA was made. Slightly modified ARM-PCR served as the procedure for the TCR beta libraries. These libraries came from three rounds of nested multiplex PCR. The first two PCR rounds used TRBV1-TRBV30 primers with a Cbeta primer, nine to eleven cycles each. Each CDR3 protein is one row after TCRdb ran MiXCR on the multiplex PCR reads. This sample yields 60,000 to 90,000 distinct CDR3 sequences, of which nearly 70% are seen a single time; about 27% belongs to the top ten. Total RNA and DNA came together from around 20-30 mg of bulk tissue without cell sorting. The study enrolled treatment-naive patients with chronic HBV infection.

Material for sequencing was liver tumor tissue from sampling region 4. Subset defined: tumor region T4, right-lateral pole. The chain employs TRBV6-5 and TRBJ2-7, with TRBD1 identical over 9 bases. This TCR came from a man between 40 and 49 years old with primary liver carcinoma and hepatitis B virus infection. For the CDR3, the DNA is TGTGCCAGCAGTCCAGGGACAGGGAGGAACGGGCAGTACTTC. It encodes CASSPGTGRNGQYF.